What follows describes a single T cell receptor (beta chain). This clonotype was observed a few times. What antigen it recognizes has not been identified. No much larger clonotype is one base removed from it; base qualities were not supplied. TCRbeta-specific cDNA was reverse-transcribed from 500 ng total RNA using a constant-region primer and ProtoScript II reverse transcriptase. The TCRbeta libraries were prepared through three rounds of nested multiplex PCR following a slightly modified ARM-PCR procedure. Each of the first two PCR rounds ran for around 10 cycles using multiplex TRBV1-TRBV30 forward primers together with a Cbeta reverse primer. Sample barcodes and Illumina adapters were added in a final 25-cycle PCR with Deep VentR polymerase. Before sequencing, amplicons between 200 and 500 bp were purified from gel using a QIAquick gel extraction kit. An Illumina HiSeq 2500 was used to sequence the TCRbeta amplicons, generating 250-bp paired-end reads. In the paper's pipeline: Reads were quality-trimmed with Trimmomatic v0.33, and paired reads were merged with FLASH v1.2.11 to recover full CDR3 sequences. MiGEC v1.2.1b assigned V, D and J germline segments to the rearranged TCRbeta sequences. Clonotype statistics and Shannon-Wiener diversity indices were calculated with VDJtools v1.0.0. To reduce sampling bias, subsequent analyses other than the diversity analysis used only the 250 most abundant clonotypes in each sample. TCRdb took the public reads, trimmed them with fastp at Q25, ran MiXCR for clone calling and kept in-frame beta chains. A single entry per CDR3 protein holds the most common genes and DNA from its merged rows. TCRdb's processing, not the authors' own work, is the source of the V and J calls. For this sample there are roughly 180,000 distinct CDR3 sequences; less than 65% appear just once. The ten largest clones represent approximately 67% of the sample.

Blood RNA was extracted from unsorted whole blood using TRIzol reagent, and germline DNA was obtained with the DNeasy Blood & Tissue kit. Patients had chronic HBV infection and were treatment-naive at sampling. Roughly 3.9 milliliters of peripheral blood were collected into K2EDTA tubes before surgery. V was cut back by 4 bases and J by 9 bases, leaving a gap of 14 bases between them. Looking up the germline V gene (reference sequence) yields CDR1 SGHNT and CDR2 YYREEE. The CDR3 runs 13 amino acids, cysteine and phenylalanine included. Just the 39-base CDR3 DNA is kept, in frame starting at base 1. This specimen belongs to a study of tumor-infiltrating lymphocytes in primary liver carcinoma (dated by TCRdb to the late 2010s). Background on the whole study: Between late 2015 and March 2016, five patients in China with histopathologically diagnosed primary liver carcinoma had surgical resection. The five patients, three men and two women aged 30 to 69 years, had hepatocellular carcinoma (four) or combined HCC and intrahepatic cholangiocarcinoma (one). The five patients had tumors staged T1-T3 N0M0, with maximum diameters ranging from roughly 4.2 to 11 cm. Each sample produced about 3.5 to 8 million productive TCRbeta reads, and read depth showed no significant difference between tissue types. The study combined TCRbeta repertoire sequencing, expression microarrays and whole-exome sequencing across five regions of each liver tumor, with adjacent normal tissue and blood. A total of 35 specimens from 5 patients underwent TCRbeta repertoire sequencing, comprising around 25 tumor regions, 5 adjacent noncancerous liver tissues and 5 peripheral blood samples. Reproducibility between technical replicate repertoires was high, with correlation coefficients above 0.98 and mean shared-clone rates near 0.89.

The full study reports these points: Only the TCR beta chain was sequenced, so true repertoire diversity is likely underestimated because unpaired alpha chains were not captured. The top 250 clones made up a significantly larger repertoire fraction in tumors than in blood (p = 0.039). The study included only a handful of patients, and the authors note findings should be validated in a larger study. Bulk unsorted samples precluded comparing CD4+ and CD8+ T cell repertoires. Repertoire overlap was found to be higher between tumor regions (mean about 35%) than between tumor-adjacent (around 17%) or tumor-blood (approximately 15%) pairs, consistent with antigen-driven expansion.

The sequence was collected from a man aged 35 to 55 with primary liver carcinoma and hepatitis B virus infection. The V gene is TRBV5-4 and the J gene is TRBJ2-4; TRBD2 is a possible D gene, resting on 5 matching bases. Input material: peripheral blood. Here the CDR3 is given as CASSVLQEGIQYF. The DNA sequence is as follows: TGTGCCAGCAGCGTCCTTCAAGAGGGCATTCAGTACTTC.